The TCR beta chain under discussion was sequenced for a study of blood T cell repertoires in COVID-19. This clone was seen a single time. The CDR3 runs 13 residues. CDR1 and CDR2 (germline): MNHEY, SVGAGI. V was shortened by 8 bases and J by 6 bases, with 16 bases between the two germline ends. The authors' processing: Nucleated cell counts were estimated from reference gene primer amplification. This table comes from immunoSEQ multiplex PCR, and its TCRdb copy is limited to in-frame clones, with some not included. V, J and clone size were drawn from that table, and D and trimming were deduced from the DNA. Of some 260,000 clones in the sample, 70% to 90% were seen once.

This sequence joins TRBV6-5 and TRBJ2-5; the D gene is possibly TRBD2 (6 bases). Material: peripheral blood. The receptor comes from a man between 18 and 29 years old with active or convalescent COVID-19. The CDR3 sequence is CASCLRDGQTQYF. The CDR3 nucleotides read TGTGCCAGCTGTTTGCGGGATGGACAGACCCAGTACTTC.